These 9 T cell receptor beta chains were all obtained from the same sample, sequenced in a study of shared clonotypes between healthy human individuals. Sequencing used immunoSEQ multiplex PCR; TCRdb keeps in-frame clones, though not all of them. The sample holds some 1 million clones, 60% to 80% seen once. Sequenced sample: memory CD4+ T cells sorted from blood. Subset defined: CD45RA-negative fraction. These receptors were collected from a man in his late teens or twenties in good health.

The V gene is TRBV14, the J gene TRBJ1-4; D gene unclear. CDR3 length: 12 amino acids. V lost 4 bases to trimming and J lost 8 bases, with 8 bases between them. The germline CDR1 and CDR2 sequences are SGHDN and FVKESK. For the CDR3, the DNA is TGTGCCAGCAGCCTCGTAAGGGAAAAACTGTTTTTT. Translation gives CASSLVREKLFF.

This chain links TRBV5-8 with TRBJ2-3, with D tentatively TRBD2 (5 bases). V was shortened by 1 base and J by 4 bases, with 13 bases between the two germline ends. Germline V CDR1 and CDR2: SGHTS, YDEGEE. CDR3 size: 15 residues. As DNA, the CDR3 is TGTGCCAGCAGCTTGCTAGCCCCATCCCCAGATACGCAGTATTTT. Its translation is CASSLLAPSPDTQYF.

This chain joins TRBV7-8 and TRBJ2-3; TRBD2 agrees at 9 bases. The CDR3 has 20 amino acids. The germline gives CDR1 SGHVS, CDR2 FQNEAQ. The junction had 14 bases not matched to a gene; V was cut back by 1 base and J by 0 bases. The CDR3 protein is CASSLGASGIFTSSTDTQYF. The CDR3 DNA reads TGTGCCAGCAGCTTAGGAGCTAGCGGGATCTTCACATCTAGCACAGATACGCAGTATTTT.

This clone was found once. The chain joins TRBV5-1 to TRBJ2-7; possible D gene TRBD2, 5 bases. The CDR3 sequence is 14 residues long. With 6 bases removed from V and 0 bases from J, the gap between germline ends came to 13 bases. Germline CDR1 and CDR2: SGHRS and YFSETQ. The CDR3 region has the DNA TGCGCCAGCACCCTATCGGGAAGCTCCTACGAGCAGTACTTC. Residues: CASTLSGSSYEQYF. The full variable domain, with the rest looked up from reference TRBV5-1 and TRBJ2-7, is KAGVTQTPRYLIKTRGQQVTLSCSPISGHRSVSWYQQTPGQGLQFLFEYFSETQRNKGNFPGRFSGRQFSNSRSEMNVSTLELGDSALYLCASTLSGSSYEQYFGPGTRLTVT.

With regard to this clone: The DNA is omitted, as the CDR3 cannot be located on it reliably, and the CDR3 follows TCRdb's listing. V is TRBV19 and J is TRBJ1-2. The germline gives CDR1 LNHDA, CDR2 SQIVND (reference sequence). The CDR3 has 23 residues if both end residues are counted. CDR3 loop: CASTGRPGLTMATPSVLHYGYTF.

With respect to this clone: Other nucleotide sequences from this sample produce the same CDR3. V usage is TRBV18 and J usage is TRBJ2-7; TRBD1 matches at 12 bases. This CDR3 is built from 14 residues. V trimming: 5 bases; J trimming: 2 bases; junction bases outside the gene matches: 1. CDR1 and CDR2 from the germline V gene are KGHSH and LQKENI. This CDR3 is CASSRDRGPYEQYF. The CDR3 region has the DNA TGTGCCAGCTCAAGGGACAGGGGGCCCTACGAGCAGTACTTC.

The chain carries TRBV11-2 and TRBJ2-3; D is unresolved. This CDR3 has 14 residues. Trimming took 3 bases from V and 2 from J, leaving 9 bases between them. CDR1 is SGHAT and CDR2 is FQNNGV in the germline V gene. The CDR3 DNA follows: TGTGCCAGCAGCTTCAGTCGAAACACAGATACGCAGTATTTT. This encodes CASSFSRNTDTQYF.

This sequence joins TRBV6-5 and TRBJ2-7, with 10 nucleotides matching TRBD1. This CDR3 is 15 amino acids long. Germline CDR1 reads MNHEY; CDR2 reads SVGAGI. The V segment lost 2 bases and the J segment 1 base; nucleotides outside the gene matches: 2. The CDR3 reads CASSYRTGGSYEQYF. The CDR3, as DNA: TGTGCCAGCAGTTACCGGACAGGGGGTTCCTACGAGCAGTACTTC.

This rearrangement joins TRBV10-3 to TRBJ2-1; 9 bases align to TRBD1. From germline, CDR1 is ENHRY and CDR2 SYGVKD. Trimming at V came to 6 bases and at J to 8 bases, leaving 5 bases not matched to a gene. CDR3 length: 13 residues. CDR3 coding DNA: TGTGCCATCAGGCCGGGACAGGGCGATGAGCAGTTCTTC. Translating gives CAIRPGQGDEQFF.